The 13 T cell receptor beta chains below come from one sample, sequenced in a study of CD8+ T cells in alopecia areata. Extraction of RNA preceded its reverse transcription into cDNA, which served as the sequencing template. Some clones are missing from TCRdb's copy, which holds only in-frame ones; the method was immunoSEQ multiplex PCR. The sample contains about 74,000 clones, approximately 29% of which appear only once. Treatment meaning: oral pan-JAK inhibitor, 5-10 mg twice daily. This specimen was CD8+ T cells sorted from blood, taken at week 4, from a patient treated with tofacitinib. These receptors came from a human donor with alopecia areata.

V gene TRBV11-2 combines with J gene TRBJ2-3; D is undetermined. The CDR3 is made up of 12 amino acids. The V gene's germline CDR1 is SGHAT and CDR2 FQNNGV. V was shortened by 2 bases and J by 2 bases, with 2 bases between the two germline ends. DNA for the CDR3: TGTGCCAGCAGCTTAAACACAGATACGCAGTATTTT. Protein product: CASSLNTDTQYF.

V and J are TRBV6-1 and TRBJ2-1; D unresolved. CDR3 size: 13 residues. The germline V and J ends were trimmed by 6 bases and 2 bases, with 8 bases remaining between them. Germline V gene lookup returns CDR1 MNHNS and CDR2 SASEGT. The CDR3 coding sequence is TGTGCCAGCAGGCAGCCCCCCTACAATGAGCAGTTCTTC. It translates to CASRQPPYNEQFF.

CDR3 sequence: CSVVRTGYEQYF. Here the CDR3 DNA reads TGCAGCGTTGTCCGGACGGGGTACGAGCAGTACTTC. This chain uses TRBV29-1 with TRBJ2-7, with a tentative D call TRBD2 (5 bases). Trimming took off 4 bases at V and 4 bases at J, with 11 bases between the two ends. CDR1 is SQVTM and CDR2 is ANQGSEA in the germline V gene. This CDR3 has 12 residues.

This chain links TRBV6-1 with TRBJ2-2, with D hard to call. The CDR3 is 10 amino acids. Trimming stripped 7 bases from V and 6 bases from J, with 3 bases between. Germline V CDR1 and CDR2: MNHNS, SASEGT. The CDR3 DNA reads as TGTGCCAGCACTTCCGGGGAGCTGTTTTTT. Translation: CASTSGELFF.

The chain links TRBV29-1 to TRBJ2-1, with 10 bases identical to TRBD2. CDR1 is SQVTM and CDR2 is ANQGSEA in the germline V gene. The CDR3 is 14 residues long. V trimming: 5 bases; J trimming: 8 bases; junction bases outside the gene matches: 9. The CDR3 DNA reads TGCAGCGTTCGCCCTAGCGGGAGTCTGGATGAGCAGTTCTTC. This gives the protein CSVRPSGSLDEQFF.

This clone was observed a handful of times. The chain joins TRBV7-9 to TRBJ2-5; perhaps TRBD2 as D (6 bases). The V and J ends lost 3 bases and 4 bases respectively, with 15 bases between them. CDR3 length equals 15 residues. Germline lookup yields CDR1 SEHNR and CDR2 FQNEAQ (reference sequence). CDR3: CASSLRDSHPETQYF. CDR3 DNA: TGTGCCAGCAGCTTGCGGGACTCACACCCAGAGACCCAGTACTTC.

This chain links TRBV29-1 with TRBJ1-1; TRBD1 matches 8 bases. Unmatched junction bases numbered 13, after V lost 7 bases and J lost 6 bases. The germline CDR1 and CDR2 sequences are SQVTM and ANQGSEA. CDR3 length: 14 amino acids. This chain's CDR3 is CSDREPTGEAEAFF. CDR3 nucleotide sequence: TGCAGCGACCGAGAACCGACAGGGGAAGCTGAAGCTTTCTTT.

This clone was detected only a few times. The sample holds other DNA sequences that translate to the same CDR3. V is TRBV27 and J is TRBJ2-1, with 11 bases identical to TRBD2. The J segment lost 4 bases and the V segment lost 2 bases, leaving 1 base of the junction unmatched. This CDR3 has 15 amino acids. Per the germline V gene, CDR1 is MNHEY and CDR2 is SMNVEV (reference sequence). This chain's CDR3 is CASSLGTSGYNEQFF. The CDR3 DNA reads TGTGCCAGCAGTTTAGGGACTAGCGGATACAATGAGCAGTTCTTC.

Only a few counts were recorded for this clone. V usage is TRBV6-1 and J usage is TRBJ2-1; D call uncertain. The CDR3 contains 13 residues. V was pared by 3 bases and J by 5 bases, with 8 bases between. CDR1 MNHNS and CDR2 SASEGT come from the germline V gene. The DNA for the CDR3 is TGTGCCAGCAGTGACATCTGGGACAATGAGCAGTTCTTC. Protein: CASSDIWDNEQFF.

The chain couples TRBV7-9 to TRBJ2-7, with TRBD2 matching 12 bases. This CDR3 comprises 14 residues. Germline values: CDR1 SEHNR, CDR2 FQNEAQ (reference sequence). V lost 4 bases, J lost 4 bases, and 2 bases stayed unmatched. The CDR3 nucleotides read TGTGCCAGCAGCTCGACTAGCGGGAGTTACGAGCAGTACTTC. Translated, it gives CASSSTSGSYEQYF.

The V and J genes are TRBV7-8 and TRBJ2-6; a weak D match, TRBD1 (6 bases). The V end lost 0 bases, the J end lost 4 bases, and 10 bases lay between the germline ends. Germline values: CDR1 SGHVS, CDR2 FQNEAQ. The CDR3 loop spans 16 amino acids. The CDR3 nucleotides read TGTGCCAGCAGCTTAGCGTGGGGGCCCGGGGCCAACGTCCTGACTTTC. It is translated as CASSLAWGPGANVLTF.

CDR3 bases: TGCGCCAGCAGCCAAGATCGTCATAGCTCCTACGAGCAGTACTTC. Amino acids: CASSQDRHSSYEQYF. This chain uses TRBV4-3 with TRBJ2-7, with D unresolved. CDR3 size: 15 residues. The germline V and J ends were trimmed by 0 bases and 0 bases, with 9 bases remaining between them. CDR1 is LGHNA and CDR2 is YSLEER in the germline V gene.

The V call is TRBV2, the J call TRBJ1-5; D is unresolved. Germline V gives CDR1 SNHLY, CDR2 FYNNEI. The length of the CDR3 is 12 residues. Trimming pared 9 bases from V and 0 bases from J, leaving 6 bases between. CDR3 residues: CASEGSNQPQHF. Here the CDR3 DNA reads TGTGCCAGTGAAGGTAGCAATCAGCCCCAGCATTTT.